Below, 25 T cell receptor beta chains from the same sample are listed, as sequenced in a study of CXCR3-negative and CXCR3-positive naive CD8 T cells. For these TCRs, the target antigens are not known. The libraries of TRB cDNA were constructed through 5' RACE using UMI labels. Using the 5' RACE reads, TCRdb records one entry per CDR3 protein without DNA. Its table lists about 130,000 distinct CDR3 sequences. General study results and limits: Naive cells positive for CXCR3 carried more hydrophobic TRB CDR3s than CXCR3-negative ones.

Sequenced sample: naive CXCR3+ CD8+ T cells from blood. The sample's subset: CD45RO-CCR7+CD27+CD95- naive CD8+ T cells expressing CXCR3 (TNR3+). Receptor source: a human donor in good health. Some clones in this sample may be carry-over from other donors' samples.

The CDR3 is CASSPIGGNYEQYF. The rearrangement joins TRBV21-1 to TRBJ2-7; TCRdb calls TRBD1, which cannot be checked without DNA. TRBV21-1 represents a pseudogene. The CDR3 sequence is 14 residues long.

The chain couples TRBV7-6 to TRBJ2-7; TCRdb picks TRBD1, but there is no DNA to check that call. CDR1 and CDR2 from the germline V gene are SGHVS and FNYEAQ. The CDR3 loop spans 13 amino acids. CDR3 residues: CASSPTGGDEQYF.

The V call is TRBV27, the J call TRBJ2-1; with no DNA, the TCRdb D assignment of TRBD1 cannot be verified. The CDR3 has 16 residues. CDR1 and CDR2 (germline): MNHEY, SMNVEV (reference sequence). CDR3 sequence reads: CASSPFGTPGHDEQFF.

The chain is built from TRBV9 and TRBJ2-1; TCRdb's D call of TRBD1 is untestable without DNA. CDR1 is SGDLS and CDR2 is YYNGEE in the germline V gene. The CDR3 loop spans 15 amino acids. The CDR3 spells CASSVGQGAFHEQFF.

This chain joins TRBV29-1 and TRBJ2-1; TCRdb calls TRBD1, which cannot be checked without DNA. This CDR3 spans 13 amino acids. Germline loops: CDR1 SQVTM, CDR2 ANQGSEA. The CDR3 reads CSVEDRQGAEQFF.

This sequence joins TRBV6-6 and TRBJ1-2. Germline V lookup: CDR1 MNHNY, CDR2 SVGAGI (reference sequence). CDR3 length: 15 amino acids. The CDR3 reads CASSYSGHGREGYTF.

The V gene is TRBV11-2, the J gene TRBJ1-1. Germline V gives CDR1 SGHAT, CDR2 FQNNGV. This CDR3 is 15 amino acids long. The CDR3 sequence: CASSLAAGRFSEAFF.

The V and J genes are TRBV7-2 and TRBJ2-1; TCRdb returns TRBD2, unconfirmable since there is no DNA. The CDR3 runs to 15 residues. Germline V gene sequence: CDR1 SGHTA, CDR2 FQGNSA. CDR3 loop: CASSLVGSSSNEQFF.

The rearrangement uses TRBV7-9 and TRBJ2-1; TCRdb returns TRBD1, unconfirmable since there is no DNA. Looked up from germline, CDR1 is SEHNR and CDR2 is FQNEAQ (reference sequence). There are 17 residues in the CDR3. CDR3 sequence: CASSPASGQGVSDEQFF.

The chain's CDR3 is CASFDRGGQPQHF. This chain uses TRBV6-1 with TRBJ1-5; TCRdb's assignment of TRBD1 cannot be checked, as there is no DNA. The germline V gene encodes CDR1 MNHNS and CDR2 SASEGT. This CDR3 is built from 13 residues.

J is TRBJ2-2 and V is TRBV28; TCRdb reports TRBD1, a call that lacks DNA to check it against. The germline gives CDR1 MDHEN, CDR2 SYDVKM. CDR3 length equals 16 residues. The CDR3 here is CASSSIPGTDTGELFF.

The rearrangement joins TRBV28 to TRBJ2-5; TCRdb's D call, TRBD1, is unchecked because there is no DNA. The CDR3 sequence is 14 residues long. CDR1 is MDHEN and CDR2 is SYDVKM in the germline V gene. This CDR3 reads CASSPPTGVETQYF.

This chain's CDR3 is CASSHLHSAMTEAFF. The V call is TRBV14, the J call TRBJ1-1. Germline V gene sequence: CDR1 SGHDN, CDR2 FVKESK. The CDR3 loop spans 15 amino acids.

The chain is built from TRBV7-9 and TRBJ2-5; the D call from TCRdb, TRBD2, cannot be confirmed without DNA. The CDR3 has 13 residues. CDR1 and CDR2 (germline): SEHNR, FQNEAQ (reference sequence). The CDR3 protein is CASSQGLAGFSYF.

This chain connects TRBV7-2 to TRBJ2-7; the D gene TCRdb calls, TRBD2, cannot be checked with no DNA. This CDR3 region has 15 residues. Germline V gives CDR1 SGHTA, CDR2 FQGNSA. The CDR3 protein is CASSTTSAATYEQYF.

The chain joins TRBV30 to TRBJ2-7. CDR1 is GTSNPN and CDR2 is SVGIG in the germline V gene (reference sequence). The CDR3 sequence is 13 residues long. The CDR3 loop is CAWSEDSAYEQYF.

The CDR3 is CASSESHRRNTEAFF. The chain links TRBV6-4 to TRBJ1-1; absent DNA, TCRdb's TRBD1 call cannot be checked. The CDR3 is 15 amino acids. From germline, CDR1 is MRHNA and CDR2 SNTAGT.

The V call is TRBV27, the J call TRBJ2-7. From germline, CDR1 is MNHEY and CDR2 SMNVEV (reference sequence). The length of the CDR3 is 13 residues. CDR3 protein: CASSLGATYEQYF.

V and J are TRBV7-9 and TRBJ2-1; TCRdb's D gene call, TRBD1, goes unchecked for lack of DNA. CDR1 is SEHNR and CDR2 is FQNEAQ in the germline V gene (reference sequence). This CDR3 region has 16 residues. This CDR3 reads CASSLADRGEYNEQFF.

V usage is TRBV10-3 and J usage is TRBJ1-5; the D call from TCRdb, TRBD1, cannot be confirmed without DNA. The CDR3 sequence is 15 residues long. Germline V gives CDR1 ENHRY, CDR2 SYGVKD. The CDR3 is CAANEGLGDNQPQHF.

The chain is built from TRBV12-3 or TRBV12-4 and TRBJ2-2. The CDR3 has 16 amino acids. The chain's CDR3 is CASSLAGLMNTGELFF.

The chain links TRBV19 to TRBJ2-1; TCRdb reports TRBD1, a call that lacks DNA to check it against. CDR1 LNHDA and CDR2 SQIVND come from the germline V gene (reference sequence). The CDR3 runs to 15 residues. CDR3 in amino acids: CASSTGGEWSGEQFF.

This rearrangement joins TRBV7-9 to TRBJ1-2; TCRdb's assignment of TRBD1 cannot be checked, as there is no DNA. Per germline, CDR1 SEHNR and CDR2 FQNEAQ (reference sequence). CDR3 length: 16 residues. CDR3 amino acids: CASSLTLDRANYGYTF.

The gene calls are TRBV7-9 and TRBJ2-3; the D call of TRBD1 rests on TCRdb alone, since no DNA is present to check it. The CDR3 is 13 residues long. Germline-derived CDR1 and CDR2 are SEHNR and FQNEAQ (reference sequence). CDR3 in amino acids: CASSPTVTDTQYF.

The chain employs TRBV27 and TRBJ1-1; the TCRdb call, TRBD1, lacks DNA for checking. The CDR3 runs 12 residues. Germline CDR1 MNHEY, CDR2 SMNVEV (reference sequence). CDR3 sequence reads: CASSGGSTEAFF.